This T cell receptor (beta chain) is from a study of CD8 T cells in Susac syndrome (dated by TCRdb to the late 2010s). Concerning the study at large: Of the Susac syndrome patients who were sequenced, roughly 8 were in clinical remission while more than five had clinically active disease. Repertoire sequencing was used to test whether CD8+ T cell activation and differentiation in Susac syndrome was antigen driven. At blood withdrawal, Susac syndrome patients were either therapy-naive, taking corticosteroids (in some cases with IVIg as well), or taking IVIg alone. The paper as a whole reports these results and caveats: The CD4+ T cell repertoire of patients with Susac syndrome showed no detectable clonal expansion. The TCR sequencing and HLA analysis was acknowledged to have included a relatively small number of individuals.

RNA was extracted with the RNeasy kit and about 0.5 to 1 ug was reverse transcribed using random hexamers. The immunoSEQ multiplex PCR assay, covering 54 Vbeta and 13 Jbeta segments, was used to amplify TCR beta CDR3 regions. PCR amplification bias was corrected using a synthetic template baseline for primer optimization and computational correction. In the original analysis: Only productive sequences were kept, with reads annotated to V, D and J genes according to IMGT and analyzed in immunoSEQ Analyzer. Clonality was calculated as one minus the Shannon entropy normalized by log2 of the number of productive unique sequences. For each patient and control, public and private clones were evaluated within the 100 most prevalent clones. Susac-specific clones were defined as absent from healthy and MS cohorts, 850 to 1,300 published viral clones and other ImmuneACCESS disease sequences. TCRdb applied fastp at Q25 and MiXCR to the public reads, then kept only in-frame beta chains. Entries are consolidated by CDR3 protein sequence, retaining the most common genes and DNA. The V and J calls follow TCRdb's processing rather than the paper's. Counted in this sample were 110,000 to 150,000 distinct CDR3 sequences; around 95% of them appeared once. The ten largest make up over 0.065% of the sample.

With respect to this clonotype: Its antigen has not been determined. Per-base quality was not reported, and no clone a single base away is much larger than it.

Deletion took 3 bases off V and 2 bases off J, with a span of 16 bases between the germline ends. The CDR3, cysteine through phenylalanine, is 16 amino acids long. Only CDR3 DNA is held: 48 bases, read in frame from base 1. Via the germline V gene, CDR1 is SGDLS and CDR2 YYNGEE. Peripheral blood CD8+ and CD4+ T cells from healthy donors, Susac syndrome patients and multiple sclerosis patients were profiled by high-throughput TCR beta sequencing. Susac syndrome patients met recently defined diagnostic criteria for definite or probable disease. CD8+ TEMRA cells were enriched by FACS, while bulk CD8+ and CD4+ T cells were purified by magnetic negative isolation. Blood was collected in EDTA tubes and processed within 24 hours, with PBMCs isolated through density gradient centrifugation. PBMCs intended for TCR sequencing were frozen in liquid nitrogen and were later thawed in a 37 degrees C water bath. The sorted or isolated CD4+, CD8+ and CD8+ TEMRA cells reached a purity of at least 90%.

Sequences were obtained from CD4+ T cells from PBMCs. The chain is made from TRBV9 and TRBJ2-3; no D gene is confidently identified. This clonotype was sampled from a human donor with Susac syndrome. In nucleotide form, the sequence is TGTGCCAGCAGCGCGAGAGAGGCTAGACTCACAGATACGCAGTATTTT. It translates as CASSAREARLTDTQYF.